This entry concerns a single T cell receptor (beta chain). Its cognate antigen is unknown. The data stem from a study of beta chain features in type 1 diabetes. Per donor, one heparinised blood draw averaged about 100 mL. All of the isolated RNA was reverse transcribed, so expressed TCRB transcripts were sequenced. Assay: immunoSEQ multiplex PCR; the TCRdb copy retains only in-frame clones and omits some. The table shows about 170,000 clones, with under 9.5% occurring only once. Points from the study as a whole: There was a moderate but significant shortening of TCRB CDR3s in all four CD4+ subsets of Type 1 diabetes patients.

J gave up 7 bases and V 2 bases, and 5 bases lay outside the gene matches. The V gene's germline CDR1 is KGHSH and CDR2 LQKENI. The CDR3 has 14 residues. The gene calls are TRBV18 and TRBJ1-5; 7 bases map to TRBD1. The receptor was derived from a man aged 18 to 29 with type 1 diabetes. The sample taken for sequencing was central memory CD4+ T cells from blood. The CDR3 loop is CASSPAQGGQPQHF. CDR3 coding DNA: TGTGCCAGCTCACCAGCGCAGGGGGGCCAGCCCCAGCATTTT.